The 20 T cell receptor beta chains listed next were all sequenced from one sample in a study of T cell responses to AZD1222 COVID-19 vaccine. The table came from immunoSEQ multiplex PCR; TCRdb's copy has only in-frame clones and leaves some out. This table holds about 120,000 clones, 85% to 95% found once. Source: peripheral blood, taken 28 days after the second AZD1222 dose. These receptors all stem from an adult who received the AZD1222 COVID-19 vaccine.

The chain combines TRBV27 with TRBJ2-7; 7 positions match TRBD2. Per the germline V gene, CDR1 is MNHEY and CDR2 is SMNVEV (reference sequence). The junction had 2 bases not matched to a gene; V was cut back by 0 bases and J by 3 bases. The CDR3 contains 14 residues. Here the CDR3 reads CASSLSGTNYEQYF. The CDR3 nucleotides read TGTGCCAGCAGTTTATCCGGGACTAACTACGAGCAGTACTTC.

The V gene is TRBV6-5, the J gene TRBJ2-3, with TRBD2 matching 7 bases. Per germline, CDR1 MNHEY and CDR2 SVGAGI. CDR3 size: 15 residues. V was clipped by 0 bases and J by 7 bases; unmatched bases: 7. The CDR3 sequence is CASSYSTAGLYTQYF. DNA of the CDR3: TGTGCCAGCAGTTACTCGACAGCGGGGCTTTATACGCAGTATTTT.

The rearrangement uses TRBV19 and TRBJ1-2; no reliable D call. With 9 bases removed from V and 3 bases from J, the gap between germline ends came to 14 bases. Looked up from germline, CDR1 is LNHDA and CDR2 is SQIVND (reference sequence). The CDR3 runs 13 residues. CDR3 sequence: CASTQFEDYGYTF. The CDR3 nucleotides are TGTGCCAGCACCCAATTTGAAGACTATGGCTACACCTTC. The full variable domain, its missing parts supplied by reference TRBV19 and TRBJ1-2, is DGGITQSPKYLFRKEGQNVTLSCEQNLNHDAMYWYRQDPGQGLRLIYYSQIVNDFQKGDIAEGYSVSREKKESFPLTVTSAQKNPTAFYLCASTQFEDYGYTFGSGTRLTVV.

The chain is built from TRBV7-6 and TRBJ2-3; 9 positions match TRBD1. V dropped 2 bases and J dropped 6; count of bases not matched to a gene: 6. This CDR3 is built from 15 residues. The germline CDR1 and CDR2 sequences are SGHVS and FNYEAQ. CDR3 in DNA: TGTGCCAGCAGCTTAACAGGGGGCGTAGGGGATACGCAGTATTTT. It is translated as CASSLTGGVGDTQYF.

CDR3 sequence reads: CASSTTSSSYNEQFF. CDR3 DNA sequence: TGTGCCAGCAGCACGACATCTAGCTCCTACAATGAGCAGTTCTTC. V gene TRBV3-1 (or the pseudogene TRBV3-2) combines with J gene TRBJ2-1, with D unclear. The V gene lost 5 bases and the J gene lost 0 bases, with 11 bases spanning the gap. The CDR3 is 15 amino acids. The V gene's germline CDR1 is LGHDT and CDR2 YNNKEL (reference sequence).

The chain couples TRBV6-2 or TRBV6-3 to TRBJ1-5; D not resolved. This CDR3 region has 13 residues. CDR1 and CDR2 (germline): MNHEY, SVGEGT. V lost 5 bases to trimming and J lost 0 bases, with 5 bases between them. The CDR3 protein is CASSMVSNQPQHF. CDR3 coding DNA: TGTGCCAGCAGTATGGTTAGCAATCAGCCCCAGCATTTT.

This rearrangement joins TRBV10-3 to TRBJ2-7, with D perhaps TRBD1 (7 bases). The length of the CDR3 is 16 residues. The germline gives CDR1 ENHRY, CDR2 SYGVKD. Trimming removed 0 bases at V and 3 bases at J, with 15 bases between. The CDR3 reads CAISESEGAGHYEQYF. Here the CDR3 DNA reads TGTGCCATCAGTGAGTCAGAGGGGGCGGGACACTACGAGCAGTACTTC.

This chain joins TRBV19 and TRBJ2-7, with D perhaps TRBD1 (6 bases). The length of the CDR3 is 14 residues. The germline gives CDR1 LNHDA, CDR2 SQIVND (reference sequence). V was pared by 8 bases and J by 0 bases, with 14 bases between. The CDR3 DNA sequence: TGTGCCAGTTCGCAGGGGCCAAGCTCCTACGAGCAGTACTTC. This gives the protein CASSQGPSSYEQYF. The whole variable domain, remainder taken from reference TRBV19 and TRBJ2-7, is DGGITQSPKYLFRKEGQNVTLSCEQNLNHDAMYWYRQDPGQGLRLIYYSQIVNDFQKGDIAEGYSVSREKKESFPLTVTSAQKNPTAFYLCASSQGPSSYEQYFGPGTRLTVT.

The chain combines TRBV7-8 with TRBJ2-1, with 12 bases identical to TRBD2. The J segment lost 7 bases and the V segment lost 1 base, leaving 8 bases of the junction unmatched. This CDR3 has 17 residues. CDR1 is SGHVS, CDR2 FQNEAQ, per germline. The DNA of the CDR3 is TGTGCCAGCAGCTTAGACCAGACTAGCGGGAGATCTAATGAGCAGTTCTTC. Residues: CASSLDQTSGRSNEQFF.

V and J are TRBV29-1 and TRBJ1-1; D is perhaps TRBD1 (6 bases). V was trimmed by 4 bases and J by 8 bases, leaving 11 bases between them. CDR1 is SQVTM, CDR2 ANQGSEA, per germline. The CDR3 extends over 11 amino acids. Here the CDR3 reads CSVVPGVEAFF. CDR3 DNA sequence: TGCAGCGTTGTCCCAGGGGTGGAAGCTTTCTTT.

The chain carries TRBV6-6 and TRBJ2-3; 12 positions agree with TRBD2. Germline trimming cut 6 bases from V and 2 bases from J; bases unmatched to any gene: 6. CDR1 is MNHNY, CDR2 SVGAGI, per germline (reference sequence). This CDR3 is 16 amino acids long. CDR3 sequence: CASSRLAGAVTDTQYF. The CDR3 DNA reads TGTGCCAGCAGCAGACTAGCGGGGGCCGTCACAGATACGCAGTATTTT.

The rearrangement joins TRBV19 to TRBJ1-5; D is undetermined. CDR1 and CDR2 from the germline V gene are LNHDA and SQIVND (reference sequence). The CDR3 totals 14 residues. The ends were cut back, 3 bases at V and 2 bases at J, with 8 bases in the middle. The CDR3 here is CASSIRRGNQPQHF. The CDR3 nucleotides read TGTGCCAGTAGTATCCGTAGGGGCAATCAGCCCCAGCATTTT. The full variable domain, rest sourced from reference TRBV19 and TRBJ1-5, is DGGITQSPKYLFRKEGQNVTLSCEQNLNHDAMYWYRQDPGQGLRLIYYSQIVNDFQKGDIAEGYSVSREKKESFPLTVTSAQKNPTAFYLCASSIRRGNQPQHFGDGTRLSIL.

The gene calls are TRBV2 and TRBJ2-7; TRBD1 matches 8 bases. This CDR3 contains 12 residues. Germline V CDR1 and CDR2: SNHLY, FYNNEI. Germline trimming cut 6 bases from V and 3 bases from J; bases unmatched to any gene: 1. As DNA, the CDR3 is TGTGCCAGCAGGGGACAGGTCTACGAGCAGTACTTC. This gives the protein CASRGQVYEQYF.

This CDR3 reads CATRRGSKQPQHF. The CDR3 DNA reads TGTGCCACCAGGAGGGGATCAAAACAGCCCCAGCATTTT. This rearrangement joins TRBV12-3 or TRBV12-4 to TRBJ1-5, with D perhaps TRBD1 (5 bases). Trimming removed 10 bases at V and 7 bases at J, with 17 bases between. The CDR3 has 13 residues.

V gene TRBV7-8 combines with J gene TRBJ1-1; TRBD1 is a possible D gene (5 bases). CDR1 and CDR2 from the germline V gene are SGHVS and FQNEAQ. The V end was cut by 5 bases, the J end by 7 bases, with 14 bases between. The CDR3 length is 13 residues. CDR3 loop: CASSPQRDGEAFF. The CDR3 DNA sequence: TGTGCCAGCAGCCCCCAACGGGACGGTGAAGCTTTCTTT. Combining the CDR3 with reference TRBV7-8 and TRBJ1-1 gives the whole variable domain GAGVSQSPRYKVAKRGQDVALRCDPISGHVSLFWYQQALGQGPEFLTYFQNEAQLDKSGLPSDRFFAERPEGSVSTLKIQRTQQEDSAVYLCASSPQRDGEAFFGQGTRLTVV.

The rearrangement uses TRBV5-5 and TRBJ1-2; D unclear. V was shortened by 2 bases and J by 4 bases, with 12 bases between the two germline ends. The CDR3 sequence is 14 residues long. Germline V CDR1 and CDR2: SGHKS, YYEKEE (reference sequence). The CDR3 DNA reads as TGTGCCAGCAGCTTTGCAATTGTTGGCTATGGCTACACCTTC. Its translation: CASSFAIVGYGYTF.

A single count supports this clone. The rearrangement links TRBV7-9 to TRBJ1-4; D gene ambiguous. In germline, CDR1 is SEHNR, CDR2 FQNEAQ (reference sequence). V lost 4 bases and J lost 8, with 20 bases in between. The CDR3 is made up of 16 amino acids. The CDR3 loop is CASSSTINGQPEKLFF. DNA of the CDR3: TGTGCCAGCAGCTCCACTATTAACGGGCAGCCCGAAAAACTGTTTTTT.

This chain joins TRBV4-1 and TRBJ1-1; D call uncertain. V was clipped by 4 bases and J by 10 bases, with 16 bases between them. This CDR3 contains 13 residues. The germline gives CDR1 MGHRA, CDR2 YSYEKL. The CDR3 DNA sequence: TGCGCCAGCAGCCCCAACGGGAACAAAAGAGCTTTCTTT. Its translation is CASSPNGNKRAFF.

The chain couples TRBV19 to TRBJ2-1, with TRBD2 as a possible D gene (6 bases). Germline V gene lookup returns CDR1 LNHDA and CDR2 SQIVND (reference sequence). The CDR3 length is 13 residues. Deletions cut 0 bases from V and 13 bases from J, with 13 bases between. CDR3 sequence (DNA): TGTGCCAGTAGTATAGATCGGGGGAGTGGCCAGTTCTTC. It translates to CASSIDRGSGQFF.

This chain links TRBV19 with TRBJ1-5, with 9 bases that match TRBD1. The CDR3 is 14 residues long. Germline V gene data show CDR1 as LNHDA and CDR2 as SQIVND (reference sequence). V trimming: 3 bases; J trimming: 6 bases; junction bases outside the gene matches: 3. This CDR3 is CASSMGQGGQPQHF. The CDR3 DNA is TGTGCCAGTAGTATGGGACAGGGAGGTCAGCCCCAGCATTTT.